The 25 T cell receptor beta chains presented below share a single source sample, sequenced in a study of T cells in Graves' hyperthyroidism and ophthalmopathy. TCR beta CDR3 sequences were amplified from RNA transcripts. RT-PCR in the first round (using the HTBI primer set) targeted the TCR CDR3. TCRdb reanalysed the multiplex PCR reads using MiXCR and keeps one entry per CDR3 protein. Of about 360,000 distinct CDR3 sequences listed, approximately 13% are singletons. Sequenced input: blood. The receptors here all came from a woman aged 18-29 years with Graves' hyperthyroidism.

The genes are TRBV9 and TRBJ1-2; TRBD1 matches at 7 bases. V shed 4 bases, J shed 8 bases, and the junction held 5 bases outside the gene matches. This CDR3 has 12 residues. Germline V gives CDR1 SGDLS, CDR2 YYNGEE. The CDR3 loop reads CASSPETGGYTF. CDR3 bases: TGTGCCAGCAGCCCTGAGACAGGGGGCTACACCTTC.

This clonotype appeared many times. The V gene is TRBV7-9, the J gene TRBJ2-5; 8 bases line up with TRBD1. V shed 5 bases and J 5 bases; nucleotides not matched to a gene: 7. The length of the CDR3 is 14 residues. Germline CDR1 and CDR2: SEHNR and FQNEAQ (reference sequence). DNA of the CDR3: TGTGCCAGCAGCAACGGACAGGGTTGGGAGACCCAGTACTTC. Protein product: CASSNGQGWETQYF.

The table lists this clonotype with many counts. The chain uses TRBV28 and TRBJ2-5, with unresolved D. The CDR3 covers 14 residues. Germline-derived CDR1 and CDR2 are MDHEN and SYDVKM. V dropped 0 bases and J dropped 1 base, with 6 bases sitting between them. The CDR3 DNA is TGTGCCAGCAGTTTATGGGCTAGCCAAGAGACCCAGTACTTC. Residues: CASSLWASQETQYF.

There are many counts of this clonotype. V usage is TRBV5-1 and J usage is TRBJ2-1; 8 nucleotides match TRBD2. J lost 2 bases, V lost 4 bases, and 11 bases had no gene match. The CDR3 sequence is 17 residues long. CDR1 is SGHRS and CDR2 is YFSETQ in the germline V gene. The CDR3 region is CASSQTPEAGAYNEQFF. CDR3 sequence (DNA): TGCGCCAGCAGCCAGACTCCTGAAGCGGGAGCCTACAATGAGCAGTTCTTC.

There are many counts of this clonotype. Written as DNA, the CDR3 is TGTGCCAGCAGCTCGGTGAAGGGTCGGACTAATGAAAAACTGTTTTTT. Translation: CASSSVKGRTNEKLFF. J is TRBJ1-4 and V is TRBV7-2; D unresolved. Germline CDR1 reads SGHTA; CDR2 reads FQGNSA. The V and J ends lost 4 bases and 2 bases respectively, with 14 bases between them. The CDR3 has 16 residues. Looking up the rest from reference TRBV7-2 and TRBJ1-4 gives the full variable domain: GAGVSQSPSNKVTEKGKDVELRCDPISGHTALYWYRQSLGQGLEFLIYFQGNSAPDKSGLPSDRFSAERTGGSVSTLTIQRTQQEDSAVYLCASSSVKGRTNEKLFFGSGTQLSVL.

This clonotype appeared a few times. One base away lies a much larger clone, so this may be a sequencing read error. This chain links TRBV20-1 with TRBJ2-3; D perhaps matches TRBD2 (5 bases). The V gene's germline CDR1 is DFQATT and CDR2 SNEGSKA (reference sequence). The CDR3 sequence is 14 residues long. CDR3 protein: CSARDGIGTDTRYF. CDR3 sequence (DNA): TGCAGTGCTAGAGACGGGATCGGCACAGATACGCGGTATTTT.

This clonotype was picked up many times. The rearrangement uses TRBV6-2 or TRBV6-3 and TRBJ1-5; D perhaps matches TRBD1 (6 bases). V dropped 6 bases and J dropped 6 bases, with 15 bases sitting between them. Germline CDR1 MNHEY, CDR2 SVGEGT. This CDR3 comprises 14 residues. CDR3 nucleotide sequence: TGTGCCAGCAGGCCCTACAGGGTAGGTCAGCCCCAGCATTTT. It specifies CASRPYRVGQPQHF.

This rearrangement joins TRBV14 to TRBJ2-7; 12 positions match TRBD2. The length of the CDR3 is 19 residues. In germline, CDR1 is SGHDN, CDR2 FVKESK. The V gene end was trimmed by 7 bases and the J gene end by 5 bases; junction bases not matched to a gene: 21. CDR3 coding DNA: TGTGCCAGCAACCCCGGAAGAACGACTAGCGGGAGTTTCTTCAACGAGCAGTACTTC. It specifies CASNPGRTTSGSFFNEQYF. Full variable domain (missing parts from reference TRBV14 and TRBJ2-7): EAGVTQFPSHSVIEKGQTVTLRCDPISGHDNLYWYRRVMGKEIKFLLHFVKESKQDESGMPNNRFLAERTGGTYSTLKVQPAELEDSGVYFCASNPGRTTSGSFFNEQYFGPGTRLTVT.

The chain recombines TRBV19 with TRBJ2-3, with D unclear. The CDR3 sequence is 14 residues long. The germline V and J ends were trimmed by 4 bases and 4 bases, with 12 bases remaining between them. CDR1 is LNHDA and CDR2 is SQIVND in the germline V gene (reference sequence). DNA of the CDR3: TGTGCCAGTAGTAAAGGGATTTACGCAGATACGCAGTATTTT. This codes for CASSKGIYADTQYF.

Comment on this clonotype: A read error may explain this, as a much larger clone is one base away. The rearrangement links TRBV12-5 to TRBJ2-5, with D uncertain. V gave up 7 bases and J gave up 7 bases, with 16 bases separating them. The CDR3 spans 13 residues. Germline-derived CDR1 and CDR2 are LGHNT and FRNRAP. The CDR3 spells CASAQDGKGTQYF. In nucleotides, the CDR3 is TGTGCTAGTGCCCAGGACGGAAAAGGGACCCAGTACTTC.

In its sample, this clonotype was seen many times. CDR3 protein: CASSHGQGANTEAFF. DNA for the CDR3: TGCGCCAGCAGCCACGGACAGGGGGCGAACACTGAAGCTTTCTTT. This chain uses TRBV4-1 with TRBJ1-1, with 11 bases identical to TRBD1. The CDR3 is made up of 15 amino acids. J lost 1 base, V lost 3 bases, and 1 base had no gene match. The germline gives CDR1 MGHRA, CDR2 YSYEKL.

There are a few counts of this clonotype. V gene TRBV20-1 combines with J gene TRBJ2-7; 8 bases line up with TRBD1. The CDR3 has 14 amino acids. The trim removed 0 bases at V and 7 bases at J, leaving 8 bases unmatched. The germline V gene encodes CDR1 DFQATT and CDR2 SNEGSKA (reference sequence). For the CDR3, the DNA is TGCAGTGCTAGAGATGGCAGGGGGCTATATGAGCAGTACTTC. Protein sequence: CSARDGRGLYEQYF.

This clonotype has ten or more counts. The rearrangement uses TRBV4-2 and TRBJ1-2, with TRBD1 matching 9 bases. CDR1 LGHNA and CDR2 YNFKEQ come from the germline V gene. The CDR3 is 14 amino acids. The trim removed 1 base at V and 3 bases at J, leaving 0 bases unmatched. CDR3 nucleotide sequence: TGTGCCAGCAGCCAAGGGACAGGGGACTATGGCTACACCTTC. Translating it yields CASSQGTGDYGYTF.

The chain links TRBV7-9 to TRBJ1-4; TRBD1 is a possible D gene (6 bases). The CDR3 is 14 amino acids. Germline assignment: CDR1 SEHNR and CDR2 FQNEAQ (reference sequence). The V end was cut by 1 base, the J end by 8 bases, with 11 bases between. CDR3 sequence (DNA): TGTGCCAGCAGCTTAGACTTGACAGGCGAAAAACTGTTTTTT. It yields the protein CASSLDLTGEKLFF.

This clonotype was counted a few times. As DNA, the CDR3 is TGTGCCAGCTCACCACTCGGAGGGAACGATTCACCCCTCCACTTT. As protein: CASSPLGGNDSPLHF. The V and J genes are TRBV18 and TRBJ1-6; no clear D gene. The germline V gene has CDR1 KGHSH and CDR2 LQKENI. The V end was cut by 1 base, the J end by 8 bases, with 12 bases between. The CDR3 is 15 amino acids.

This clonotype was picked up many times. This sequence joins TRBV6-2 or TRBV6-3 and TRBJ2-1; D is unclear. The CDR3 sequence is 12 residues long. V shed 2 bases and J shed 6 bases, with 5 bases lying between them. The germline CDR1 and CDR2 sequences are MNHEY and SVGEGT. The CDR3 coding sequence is TGTGCCAGCAGTTACGGACCCAATGAGCAGTTCTTC. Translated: CASSYGPNEQFF.

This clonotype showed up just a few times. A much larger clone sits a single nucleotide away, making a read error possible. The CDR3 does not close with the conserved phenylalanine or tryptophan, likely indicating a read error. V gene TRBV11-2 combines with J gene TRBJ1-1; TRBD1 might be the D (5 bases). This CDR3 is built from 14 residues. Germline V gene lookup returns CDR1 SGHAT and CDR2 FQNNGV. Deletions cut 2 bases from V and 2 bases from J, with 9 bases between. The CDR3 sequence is CASSLRGGNTEAFL. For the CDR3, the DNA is TGTGCCAGCAGCTTAAGGGGAGGAAACACTGAAGCTTTCCTT.

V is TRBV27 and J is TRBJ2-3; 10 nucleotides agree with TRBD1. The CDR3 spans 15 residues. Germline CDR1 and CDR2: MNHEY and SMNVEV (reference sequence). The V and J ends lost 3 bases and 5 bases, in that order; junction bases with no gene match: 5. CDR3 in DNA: TGTGCCAGCAGTTTCGGGACAGGGGATCTAGATACGCAGTATTTT. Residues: CASSFGTGDLDTQYF.

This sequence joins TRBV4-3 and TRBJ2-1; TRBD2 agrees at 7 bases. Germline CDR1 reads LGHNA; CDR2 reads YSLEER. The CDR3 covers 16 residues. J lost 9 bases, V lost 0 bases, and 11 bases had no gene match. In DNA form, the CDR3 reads TGCGCCAGCAGCCAAGACCTTCGGCGGGAGATTGGTGAGCAGTTCTTC. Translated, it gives CASSQDLRREIGEQFF.

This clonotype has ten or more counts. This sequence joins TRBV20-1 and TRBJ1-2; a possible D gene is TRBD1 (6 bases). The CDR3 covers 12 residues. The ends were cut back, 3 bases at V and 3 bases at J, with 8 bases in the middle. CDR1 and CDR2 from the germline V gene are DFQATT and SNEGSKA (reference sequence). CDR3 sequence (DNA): TGCAGTGCTAGCGGACAGCACTATGGCTACACCTTC. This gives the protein CSASGQHYGYTF.

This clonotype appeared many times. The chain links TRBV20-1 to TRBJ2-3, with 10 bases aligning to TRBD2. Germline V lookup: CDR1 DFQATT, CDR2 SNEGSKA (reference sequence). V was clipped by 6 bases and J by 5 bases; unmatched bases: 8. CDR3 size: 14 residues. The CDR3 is CSASGTSEIDTQYF. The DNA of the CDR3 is TGCAGTGCCAGCGGGACTAGCGAAATAGATACGCAGTATTTT.

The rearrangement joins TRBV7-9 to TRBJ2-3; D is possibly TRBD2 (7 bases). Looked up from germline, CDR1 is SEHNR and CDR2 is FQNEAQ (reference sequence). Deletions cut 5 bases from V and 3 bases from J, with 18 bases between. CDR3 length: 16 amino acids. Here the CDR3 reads CASSSRGGAGTDTQYF. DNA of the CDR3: TGTGCCAGCAGCAGCCGCGGGGGCGCGGGGACAGATACGCAGTATTTT.

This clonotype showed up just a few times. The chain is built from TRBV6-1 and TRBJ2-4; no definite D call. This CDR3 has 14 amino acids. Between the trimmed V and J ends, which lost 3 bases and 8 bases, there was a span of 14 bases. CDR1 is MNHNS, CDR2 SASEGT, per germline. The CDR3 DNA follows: TGTGCCAGCAGTGAGGCGATAAACCTGGACATTCAGTACTTC. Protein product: CASSEAINLDIQYF.

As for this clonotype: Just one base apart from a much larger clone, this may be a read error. CDR3 coding DNA: TGCAGTGCCGCACCGGGACAGAGATACCCCAGCCCCTACAATGAGCAGTTCTTC. This gives the protein CSAAPGQRYPSPYNEQFF. The chain carries TRBV20-1 and TRBJ2-1; TRBD1 aligns across 7 bases. Germline lookup yields CDR1 DFQATT and CDR2 SNEGSKA (reference sequence). This CDR3 region has 18 residues. V shed 6 bases and J 2 bases; nucleotides not matched to a gene: 19.

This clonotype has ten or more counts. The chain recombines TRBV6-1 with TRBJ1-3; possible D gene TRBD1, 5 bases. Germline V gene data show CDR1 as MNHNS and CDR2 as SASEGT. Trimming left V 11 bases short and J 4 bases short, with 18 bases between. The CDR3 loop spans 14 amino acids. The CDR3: CAAEPGSTGNTIYF. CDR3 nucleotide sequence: TGTGCCGCCGAACCAGGGAGCACCGGAAACACCATATATTTT.